This T cell receptor beta chain was sequenced for a study of blood T cell repertoires in COVID-19. Assay: immunoSEQ multiplex PCR; the TCRdb copy retains only in-frame clones and omits some. The table includes approximately 40,000 clones, about 85% detected once. CDR1 KGHSH and CDR2 LQKENI come from the germline V gene. This CDR3 is built from 13 residues. V was cut by 4 bases and J by 2 bases, with 8 bases left in between. V is TRBV18 and J is TRBJ1-1; D possibly corresponds to TRBD1 (5 bases). The receptor comes from a man aged 55 to 70 with COVID-19, enrolled during active disease. Sequencing was performed on peripheral blood. In DNA form, the CDR3 reads TGTGCCAGCTCACTAGACAGAAACACTGAAGCTTTCTTT. Its translation: CASSLDRNTEAFF.